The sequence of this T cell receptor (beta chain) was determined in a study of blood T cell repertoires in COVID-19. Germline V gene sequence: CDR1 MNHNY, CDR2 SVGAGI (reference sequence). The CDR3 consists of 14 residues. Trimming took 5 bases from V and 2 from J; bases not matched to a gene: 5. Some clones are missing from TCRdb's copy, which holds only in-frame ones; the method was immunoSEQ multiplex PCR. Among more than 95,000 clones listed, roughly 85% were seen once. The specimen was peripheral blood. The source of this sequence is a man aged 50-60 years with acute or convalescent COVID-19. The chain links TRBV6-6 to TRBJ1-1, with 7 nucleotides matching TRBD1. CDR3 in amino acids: CASSTGQFNTEAFF. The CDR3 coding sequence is TGTGCCAGCAGTACGGGACAGTTCAACACTGAAGCTTTCTTT.